What follows describes a single T cell receptor (beta chain). Its antigen specificity is not known. No clone much larger than this one lies a single base away; base qualities are absent. The cohort was made up of several hundred healthy bone marrow donors. At the time of sampling, all cohort members were nominally healthy, though unrecorded immune exposures were likely present. The donor tested CMV seronegative and was one of the 352 seronegative cohort members. A peripheral blood sample was collected from each donor, and TCR beta sequencing was performed on peripheral blood mononuclear cells. Genomic DNA was extracted from the blood cell samples with the Qiagen DNeasy Blood Extraction Kit. Library prep was done by the immunoSEQ multiplex PCR assay. The multiplex PCR relied on a mix of 60 forward primers for TCR Vbeta segments and 13 reverse primers for TCR Jbeta segments. The CDR3 region of rearranged TCR beta genes was amplified from genomic DNA by a multiplex PCR assay. The amplified TCR beta libraries were sequenced on the Illumina HiSeq System as 87-base-pair reads. The study's processing was this. In a later analysis, roughly 80 million unique TCR beta chains were counted across the 650 to 750 repertoires, and roughly 11 million of these chains were shared by at least two donors. Raw reads were error-corrected and collapsed into unique sequences by a nearest-neighbor algorithm in which closely related sequences were merged to remove PCR and sequencing errors. CDR3 sequences were aligned to IMGT reference sequences to assign V, D and J gene segments. For a sequence to be retained, at least a six-nucleotide match to both a V gene segment and a J gene segment was required. A rearrangement counted as productive if the CDR3 had no stop codons and remained in frame with V and J, and every other rearrangement counted as non-productive. CDR3 was defined according to IMGT convention as the region running from the second conserved V-encoded cysteine to the conserved J-encoded phenylalanine. Sequences without an unambiguous match to a single V gene segment were excluded from the earlier analysis of several hundred of the donors. An earlier analysis of a few hundred of the donors classified V segments as functional when productive rearrangements were above 56.7% and as segregating when the standard deviation between donors was above 5%. A statistical classification framework was built for diagnosing cytomegalovirus status from the catalog of TCR beta chain sequences. In a later analysis, V and J genes were assigned by comparing TCR nucleotide sequences against IMGT/GENE-DB human TR gene sequences. In a later analysis, CDR3 sequences and most-parsimonious VDJ recombination scenarios were assigned using the TCRdist pipeline. A later analysis defined each TCR beta chain by its CDR3 amino acid sequence plus V-gene family, and excluded reads lacking a unique V-gene family. To address suspected cross-contamination and a sequencing artifact, a later analysis removed 592 highly shared, low-generation-probability nucleotide sequences. In a later analysis, a clonal expansion index was calculated for each public chain from normalized within-repertoire ranks of inferred template counts. In a later analysis, generation probabilities were computed with a VDJ recombination model fitted to out-of-frame rearrangements, and the resulting probabilities were checked against IGoR. A later analysis scored TCR-TCR, TCR-HLA and TCR-CMV co-occurrence with hypergeometric tests, applying a repertoire-size bias correction to TCR pairs. In a later analysis, false discovery rates were estimated by permuting HLA or CMV assignments 20 times. In a later analysis, co-occurring TCRs were grouped with DBSCAN, and TCRdist sequence similarity was added when clustering was performed within HLA-allele-positive subsets. Co-occurrence clustering excluded repertoires with fewer than 30,000 or more than 120,000 public chains, plus five with anomalous nucleotide sharing. Not all clones reach the TCRdb copy of this immuneACCESS table, which keeps in-frame sequences only. Checked studies attribute under half of the gap to unresolved V genes and leave the rest unexplained. For V, J and clone size, that table is used; D and trimming come from the DNA. The sample profile shows 170,000 or so clones; approximately 84% of them were found once. The biggest ten clones account for 4.8% of the sample.

These data belong to a study of cytomegalovirus exposure and HLA in healthy donors (dated by TCRdb to about 2017). Background on the whole study: According to an earlier analysis of 450 to 650 of the donors, about 179 million T cells yielded over 100 million unique TCR beta sequences and around 280 Gb of sequence data. Around 300 gigabases of sequencing data and around 87 million unique TCR sequences were included in an early release covering roughly 600 HLA-typed donors. Among the roughly 390 genotyped donors, around 81% belonged to the genetic ancestry cluster associated with self-reported Caucasian donors. The study aimed to test whether signatures of past pathogen exposure could be identified by cataloging public T cell receptors. The T cell repertoires of around 670 subjects were profiled by immunosequencing and related to cytomegalovirus serostatus. Along with the roughly 670-subject first cohort, a separate validation cohort of over a hundred different subjects was used. The study combined high-throughput TCR immunosequencing, statistical association of individual TCRs with disease status, and machine learning to predict cytomegalovirus infection status. A later analysis re-examined previously published TCR beta repertoires from over 500 donors and added high-resolution HLA genotyping to investigate patterns of TCR occurrence. In the later analysis, no new phenotypic data were used to find candidate immune exposures; instead, reliance was placed on TCR beta sequences and their occurrence across donors. An earlier analysis of about 620 of the donors applied high-throughput TCR beta sequencing to assess whether each TCR beta V gene segment acted as functional or pseudogenic. Donor age, sex, ethnicity and CMV serostatus were collected together with the repertoire data. Genome-wide SNP genotypes for about 65% of the roughly 700 donors were used in a later genetic analysis, which treated that subset as a discovery cohort. All discovery cohort repertoires had been generated on a single sequencing platform. Both class I and class II loci were covered by HLA typing, at four-digit resolution. Typing coverage differed by locus: A, B, C, DRB1 and DQB1 were typed in roughly 629-630 donors, DQA1 in about 510, DPA1 in approximately 610, and DPB1 in about 450. Because of strong linkage in the cohort, roughly five DR-DQ haplotypes were treated as single units for association and clustering. Among 350 to 400 genotyped donors of the cohort, an average of approximately 230,000 unique TCR beta nucleotide sequences were sequenced per donor, roughly 18% of them non-productive. Broad study findings and their caveats: Strong co-occurrence of HLA alleles, especially DR and DQ, made assigning TCR associations to individual alleles difficult. A cluster of highly shared sequence variants was judged likely to be a technical artifact of the sequencing pipeline. Some IMGT-functional V segments, including TRBV6-2 and TRBV6-3, could not be distinguished by the 87-base-pair reads and were therefore excluded. Linkage disequilibrium might explain the correlated functional status among segregating V segments, but an unknown experimental factor could not be ruled out. Only TCR beta chains were sequenced in this cohort, and the absence of alpha or paired-chain data limited detectable features. In a later analysis, more than 15,000 TCR beta sequences were associated with specific HLA alleles at a false discovery rate of 0.05. A total of 150 or so TCR beta chains were listed by the study as associated with cytomegalovirus. The classifier was reported to diagnose cytomegalovirus status with high specificity and sensitivity in both the original cohort and the validation cohort. V-gene and J-gene trimming of TCR beta chains was associated with a missense DCLRE1C variant in a later genetic analysis, and the association was replicated in an independent cohort. In vitro tests confirmed that a few of the cytomegalovirus-associated TCR beta chains recognize cytomegalovirus antigens. A later genetic analysis reported fewer N-insertions in productive TCRs among donors in an Asian-associated ancestry cluster than the roughly 650-donor mean. Because some donors lacked HLA typing at each locus, the association tests relied only on the typed subset. Immune exposure information for the cohort was limited to CMV serostatus. In a later analysis, most CMV-associated TCR beta chains were found to appear HLA-restricted, with HLA associations seemingly driven largely by CMV exposure. In an earlier analysis of 500 to 650 of the donors, most TCR beta V segments appeared in productive rearrangements about 87% or about 30% of the time, broadly matching IMGT annotations. Compared with equally common non-associated chains, HLA-associated TCR beta chains in a later analysis were more clonally expanded and had lower generation probabilities. Most TCR sequences were observed very rarely across donors, whereas some public TCRs were present in many individuals. The authors suggested that the approach could potentially be extended to other disease states and immunological phenotypes. Sequencing depth was assumed to be roughly uniform across donors in the presence/absence analyses, though that assumption may not hold. A later analysis found that TCR association rates varied across HLA loci, with DRB1 alleles showing the most associated TCRs and HLA-C alleles the fewest. A further reported finding was that TCR beta sequences accurately predicted the HLA-A and HLA-B alleles for most subjects in the first cohort. Several of the top co-occurrence clusters appeared to be linked to parvovirus B19, influenza, CMV and Epstein-Barr virus, according to a later analysis. Because counts were too low, about 18 rarely observed V segments, including chromosome 9 orphons, were left out of the earlier analysis of about 500 of the donors.

According to the germline V gene (reference sequence), CDR1 reads GTSNPN and CDR2 reads SVGIG. The CDR3 contains 13 residues, cysteine and phenylalanine counted. The read is trimmed to its CDR3 DNA, 39 bases read in frame from base 1. Trimming at the junction amounts to 3 bases on V and 0 bases on J, and the germline ends lie 6 bases apart. In this chain, TRBV30 is recombined with TRBJ2-4; possibly the D gene is TRBD1, per 5 matching bases. This sequence was found in a man between 18 and 35 years old in good health and CMV-seronegative. The sequencing sample was made of PBMCs. The bases are TGTGCCTGGAGGGACATAGCCAAAAACATTCAGTACTTC. Translation gives CAWRDIAKNIQYF.